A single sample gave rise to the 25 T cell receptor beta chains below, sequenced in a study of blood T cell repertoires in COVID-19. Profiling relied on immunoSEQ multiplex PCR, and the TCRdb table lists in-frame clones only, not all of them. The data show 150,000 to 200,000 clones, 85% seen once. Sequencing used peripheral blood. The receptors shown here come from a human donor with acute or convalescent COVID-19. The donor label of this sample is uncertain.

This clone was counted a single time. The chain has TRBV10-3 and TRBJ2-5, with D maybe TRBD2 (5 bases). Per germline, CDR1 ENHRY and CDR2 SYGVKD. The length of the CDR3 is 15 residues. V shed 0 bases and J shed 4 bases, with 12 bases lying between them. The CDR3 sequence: CAISESAGLRETQYF. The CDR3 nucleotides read TGTGCCATCAGTGAGTCGGCCGGACTGAGAGAGACCCAGTACTTC.

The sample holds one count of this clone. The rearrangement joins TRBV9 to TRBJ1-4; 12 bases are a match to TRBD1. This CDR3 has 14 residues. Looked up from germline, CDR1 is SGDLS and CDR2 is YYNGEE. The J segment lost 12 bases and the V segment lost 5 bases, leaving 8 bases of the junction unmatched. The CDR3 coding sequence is TGTGCCAGCAGTTCCGGGACAGGGGGCGAAGAACTGTTTTTT. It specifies CASSSGTGGEELFF.

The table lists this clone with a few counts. The CDR3 nucleotides read TGTGCCAGCAGCCAAGAGGGACTAGGGGCAGATACGCAGTATTTT. It is translated as CASSQEGLGADTQYF. The chain uses TRBV3-1 (or the pseudogene TRBV3-2) and TRBJ2-3, with 8 bases that match TRBD2. J gave up 4 bases and V 0 bases, and 3 bases lay outside the gene matches. Germline V lookup: CDR1 LGHDT, CDR2 YNNKEL (reference sequence). This CDR3 has 15 residues.

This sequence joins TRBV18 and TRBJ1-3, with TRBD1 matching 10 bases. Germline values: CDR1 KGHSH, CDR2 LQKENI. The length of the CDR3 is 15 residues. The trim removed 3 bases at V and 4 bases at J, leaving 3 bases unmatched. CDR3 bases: TGTGCCAGCTCACCGGGACAGGGGAGAGGAAACACCATATATTTT. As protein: CASSPGQGRGNTIYF.

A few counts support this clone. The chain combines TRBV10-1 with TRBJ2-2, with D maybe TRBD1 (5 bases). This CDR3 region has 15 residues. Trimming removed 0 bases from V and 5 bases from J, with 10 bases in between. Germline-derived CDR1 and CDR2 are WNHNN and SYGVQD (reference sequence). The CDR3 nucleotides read TGCGCCAGCAGTGAGTCAGGCAGGGAAACCGGGGAGCTGTTTTTT. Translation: CASSESGRETGELFF.

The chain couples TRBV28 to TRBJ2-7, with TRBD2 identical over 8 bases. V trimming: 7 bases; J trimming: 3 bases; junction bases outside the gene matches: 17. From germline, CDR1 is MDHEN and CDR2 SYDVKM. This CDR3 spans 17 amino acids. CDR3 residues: CASTSPPRGGYIYEQYF. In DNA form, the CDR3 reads TGTGCCAGCACCTCTCCTCCCCGGGGGGGTTATATCTACGAGCAGTACTTC.

The CDR3 bases are TGTGCCAGCAGTGAAGGGGGCAGGGGAGGGCTGAGAGGCTACACCTTC. Its translation is CASSEGGRGGLRGYTF. V usage is TRBV6-1 and J usage is TRBJ1-2; D is perhaps TRBD1 (6 bases). V gave up 1 base and J gave up 8 bases, with 20 bases separating them. The CDR3 is 16 residues long. Germline V gives CDR1 MNHNS, CDR2 SASEGT.

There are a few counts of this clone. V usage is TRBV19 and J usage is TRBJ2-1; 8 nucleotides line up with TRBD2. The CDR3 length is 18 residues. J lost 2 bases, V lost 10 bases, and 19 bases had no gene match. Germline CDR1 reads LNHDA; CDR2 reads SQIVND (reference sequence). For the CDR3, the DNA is TGTGCCACCAAGAGCGGGGGTCGTATATCGGTCCCCTACAATGAGCAGTTCTTC. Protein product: CATKSGGRISVPYNEQFF.

CDR3 region: CASSESGSGIYGYTF. The CDR3 region has the DNA TGTGCCAGCAGCGAAAGCGGCAGTGGTATCTATGGCTACACCTTC. This rearrangement joins TRBV14 to TRBJ1-2, with D unclear. The germline CDR1 and CDR2 sequences are SGHDN and FVKESK. This CDR3 comprises 15 residues. V lost 5 bases and J 4 bases, leaving 17 bases between the germline ends.

Here the CDR3 reads CASSLDGREQFF. Here the CDR3 DNA reads TGTGCCAGCAGCTTGGATGGCAGGGAGCAGTTCTTC. This chain links TRBV5-4 with TRBJ2-1; no reliable D call. Germline V lookup: CDR1 SGHNT, CDR2 YYREEE (reference sequence). Trimming stripped 0 bases from V and 10 bases from J, with 8 bases between. This CDR3 is 12 amino acids long.

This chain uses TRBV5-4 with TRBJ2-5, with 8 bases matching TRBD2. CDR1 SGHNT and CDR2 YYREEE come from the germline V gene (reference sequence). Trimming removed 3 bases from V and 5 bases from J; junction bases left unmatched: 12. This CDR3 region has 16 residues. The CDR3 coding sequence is TGTGCCAGCAGCTACCCTATCGGCGGGGGGAAGGAGACCCAGTACTTC. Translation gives CASSYPIGGGKETQYF.

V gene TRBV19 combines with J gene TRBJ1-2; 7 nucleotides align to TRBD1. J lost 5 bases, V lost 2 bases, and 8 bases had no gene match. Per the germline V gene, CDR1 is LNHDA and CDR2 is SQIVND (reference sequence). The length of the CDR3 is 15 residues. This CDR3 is CASSIWTGGLYGYTF. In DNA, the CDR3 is TGTGCCAGTAGTATATGGACAGGTGGTTTATATGGCTACACCTTC.

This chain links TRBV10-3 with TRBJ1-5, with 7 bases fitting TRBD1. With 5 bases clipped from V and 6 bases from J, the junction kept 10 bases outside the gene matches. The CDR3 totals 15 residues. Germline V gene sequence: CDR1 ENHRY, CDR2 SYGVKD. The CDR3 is CAISRSTGLGQPQHF. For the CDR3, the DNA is TGTGCCATCAGTCGTTCGACAGGGCTGGGTCAGCCCCAGCATTTT.

The CDR3 spells CATSDLTSGGTLGGTDTQYF. The DNA for the CDR3 is TGTGCCACCAGTGATTTGACTAGCGGGGGGACTTTAGGAGGTACAGATACGCAGTATTTT. The chain uses TRBV24-1 and TRBJ2-3, with 12 positions matching TRBD2. Germline CDR1 KGHDR, CDR2 SFDVKD. J was trimmed by 3 bases and V by 0 bases; bases with no gene match: 12. The CDR3 runs 20 residues.

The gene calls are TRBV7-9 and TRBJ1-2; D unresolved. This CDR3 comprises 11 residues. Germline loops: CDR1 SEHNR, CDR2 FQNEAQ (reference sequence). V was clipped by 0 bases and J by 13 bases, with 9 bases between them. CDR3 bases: TGTGCCAGCAGCTTAGCTTCCCCTTCCACCTTC. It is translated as CASSLASPSTF.

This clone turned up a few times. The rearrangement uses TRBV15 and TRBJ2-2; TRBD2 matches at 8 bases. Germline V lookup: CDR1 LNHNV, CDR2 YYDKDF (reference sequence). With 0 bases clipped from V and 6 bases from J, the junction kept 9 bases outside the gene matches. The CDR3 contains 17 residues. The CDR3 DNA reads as TGTGCCACCAGCAGAGATCCGGCGGGGGGATCAGCCGGGGAGCTGTTTTTT. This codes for CATSRDPAGGSAGELFF. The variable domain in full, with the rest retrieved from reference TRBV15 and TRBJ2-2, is DAMVIQNPRYQVTQFGKPVTLSCSQTLNHNVMYWYQQKSSQAPKLLFHYYDKDFNNEADTPDNFQSRRPNTSFCFLDIRSPGLGDTAMYLCATSRDPAGGSAGELFFGEGSRLTVL.

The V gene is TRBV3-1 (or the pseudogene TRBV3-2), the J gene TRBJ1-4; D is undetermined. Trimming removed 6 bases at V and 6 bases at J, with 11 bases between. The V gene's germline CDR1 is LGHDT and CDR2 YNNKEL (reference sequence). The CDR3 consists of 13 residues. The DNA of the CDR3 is TGTGCCAGCAGGAAAGGGAGGGATGAAAAACTGTTTTTT. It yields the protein CASRKGRDEKLFF.

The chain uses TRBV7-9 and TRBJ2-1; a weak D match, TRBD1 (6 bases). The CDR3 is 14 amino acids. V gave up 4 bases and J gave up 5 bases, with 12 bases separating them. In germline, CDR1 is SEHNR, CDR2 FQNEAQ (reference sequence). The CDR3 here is CASSSGQFDNEQFF. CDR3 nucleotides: TGTGCCAGCAGCTCCGGACAGTTTGACAATGAGCAGTTCTTC.

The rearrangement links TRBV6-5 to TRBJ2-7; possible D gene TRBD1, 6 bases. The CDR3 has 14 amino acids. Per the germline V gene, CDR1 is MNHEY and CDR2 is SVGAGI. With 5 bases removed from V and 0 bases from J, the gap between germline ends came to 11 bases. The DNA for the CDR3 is TGTGCCAGCAGTAGACAGGCGCCCTCCTACGAGCAGTACTTC. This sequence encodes CASSRQAPSYEQYF.

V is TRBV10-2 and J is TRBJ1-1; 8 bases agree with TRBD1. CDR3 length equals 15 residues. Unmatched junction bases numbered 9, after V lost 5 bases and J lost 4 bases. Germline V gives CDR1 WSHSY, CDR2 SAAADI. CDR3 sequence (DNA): TGCGCCAGCAGTAGGCCGACAGGGGAGAGCACTGAAGCTTTCTTT. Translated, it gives CASSRPTGESTEAFF.

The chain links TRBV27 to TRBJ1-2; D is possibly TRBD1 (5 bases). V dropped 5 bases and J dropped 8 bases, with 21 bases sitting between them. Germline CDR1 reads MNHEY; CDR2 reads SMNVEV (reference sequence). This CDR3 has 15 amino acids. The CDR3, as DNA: TGTGCCAGCAGTCCTCAGGGCAGGGTCGGAGGGGGCTACACCTTC. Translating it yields CASSPQGRVGGGYTF.

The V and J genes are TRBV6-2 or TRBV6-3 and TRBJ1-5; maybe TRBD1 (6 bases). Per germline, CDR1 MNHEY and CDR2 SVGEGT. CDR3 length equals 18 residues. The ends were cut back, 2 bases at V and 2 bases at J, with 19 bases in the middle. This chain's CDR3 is CASSYGPGRGVGNQPQHF. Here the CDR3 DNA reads TGTGCCAGCAGTTACGGCCCAGGGAGGGGGGTCGGCAATCAGCCCCAGCATTTT.

The CDR3 DNA follows: TGTGCCAGCAGTGCAGAAGAGGGTAACTATGGCTACACCTTC. Translated, it gives CASSAEEGNYGYTF. This chain joins TRBV6-4 and TRBJ1-2; D unclear. V dropped 4 bases and J dropped 1 base, with 10 bases sitting between them. This CDR3 is 14 amino acids long. Germline V lookup: CDR1 MRHNA, CDR2 SNTAGT.

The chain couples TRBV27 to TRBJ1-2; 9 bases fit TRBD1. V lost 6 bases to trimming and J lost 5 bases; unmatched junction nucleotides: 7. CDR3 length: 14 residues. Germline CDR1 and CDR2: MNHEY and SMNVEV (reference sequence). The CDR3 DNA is TGTGCCAGCAGCCTACAGGGGGCGCAGTATGGCTACACCTTC. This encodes CASSLQGAQYGYTF.

Here the CDR3 DNA reads TGCGCCAGCAGCTTAGACACCGGTGGGTACGAGCAGTACTTC. As protein: CASSLDTGGYEQYF. The chain couples TRBV5-1 to TRBJ2-7; D remains ambiguous. The CDR3 runs to 14 residues. Trimming left V 2 bases short and J 4 bases short, with 13 bases between. Germline V gives CDR1 SGHRS, CDR2 YFSETQ. Variable domain in full (rest from reference TRBV5-1 and TRBJ2-7): KAGVTQTPRYLIKTRGQQVTLSCSPISGHRSVSWYQQTPGQGLQFLFEYFSETQRNKGNFPGRFSGRQFSNSRSEMNVSTLELGDSALYLCASSLDTGGYEQYFGPGTRLTVT.